This record concerns one TCR beta chain sequence. Using a J-beta primer mix together with a sample-barcoded 5' primer, a second PCR was run for roughly 6 to 12 cycles. TCRdb ran MiXCR on the 5' RACE reads and lists one entry per CDR3 protein. In the table there are about 1.5 million distinct CDR3 sequences, roughly two fifths of which are singletons. This specimen belongs to a study of blood T cells in healthy people across ages. Extraction yielded at least 6 micrograms of total RNA per sample. V was trimmed by 1 base and J by 7 bases, leaving 20 bases between them. From germline, CDR1 is DFQATT and CDR2 SNEGSKA (reference sequence). The length of the CDR3 is 15 residues.

The source material was blood. The chain uses TRBV20-1 and TRBJ2-7; no definite D call. This TCR was recovered from a woman between 18 and 29 years old in good health. In nucleotides, the CDR3 is TGCAGTGCTAGAGGCCTAGAGGATTCCTACAATGAGCAGTACTTC. Its protein product is CSARGLEDSYNEQYF.